One sample yielded the 27 T cell receptor beta chains listed below, sequenced in a study of blood T cell repertoires in COVID-19. Some clones are missing from TCRdb's copy, which holds only in-frame ones; the method was immunoSEQ multiplex PCR. This table has roughly 83,000 clones, more than 75% appearing once. Specimen: peripheral blood. Every receptor here comes from a man over 45 with active COVID-19.

This rearrangement joins TRBV19 to TRBJ1-2; 10 nucleotides agree with TRBD1. V was clipped by 5 bases and J by 4 bases; unmatched bases: 7. This CDR3 has 15 residues. Germline-derived CDR1 and CDR2 are LNHDA and SQIVND (reference sequence). CDR3 nucleotide sequence: TGTGCCAGTAGTCCGACAGGGGGCTTCGGCTATGGCTACACCTTC. Translating it yields CASSPTGGFGYGYTF.

The J gene is TRBJ2-1, the V gene TRBV7-2; D unclear. Germline CDR1 reads SGHTA; CDR2 reads FQGNSA. The V gene lost 1 base and the J gene lost 2 bases, with 9 bases spanning the gap. The CDR3 is made up of 15 amino acids. CDR3 region: CASSLGGGAYNEQFF. In DNA, the CDR3 is TGTGCCAGCAGCTTAGGAGGCGGCGCCTACAATGAGCAGTTCTTC.

This sequence joins TRBV7-6 and TRBJ2-1, with 9 bases lining up with TRBD1. Trimming cost V 1 base and J 6 bases; bases outside gene matches: 7. CDR3 length equals 16 residues. The germline V gene has CDR1 SGHVS and CDR2 FNYEAQ. CDR3 residues: CASSLVGTGFLNEQFF. In DNA, the CDR3 is TGTGCCAGCAGCTTAGTTGGGACAGGGTTTCTCAATGAGCAGTTCTTC.

V is TRBV5-6 and J is TRBJ2-7; no firm D call. CDR1 SGHDT and CDR2 YYEEEE come from the germline V gene. This CDR3 comprises 13 residues. V was pared by 4 bases and J by 6 bases, with 14 bases between. CDR3 nucleotide sequence: TGTGCCAGCAGCCTCGAGACTTCCGGCGAGCAGTACTTC. Its protein is CASSLETSGEQYF.

This clone occurred a few times. V gene TRBV6-5 combines with J gene TRBJ2-7; TRBD2 might be the D (5 bases). Germline-derived CDR1 and CDR2 are MNHEY and SVGAGI. This CDR3 has 13 amino acids. Trimming stripped 2 bases from V and 2 bases from J, with 7 bases between. The CDR3 spells CASSYRRTYEQYF. The CDR3 DNA reads as TGTGCCAGCAGTTACAGGAGGACCTACGAGCAGTACTTC.

This clone was detected a few times. V gene TRBV28 combines with J gene TRBJ1-2; 11 bases agree with TRBD1. V trimming: 2 bases; J trimming: 4 bases; junction bases outside the gene matches: 6. Germline lookup yields CDR1 MDHEN and CDR2 SYDVKM. This CDR3 contains 16 residues. CDR3 region: CASSLPRTGGTYGYTF. The CDR3 DNA sequence: TGTGCCAGCAGTTTACCAAGGACAGGGGGCACCTATGGCTACACCTTC.

The chain is built from TRBV19 and TRBJ1-5; 8 bases match TRBD1. The J segment lost 4 bases and the V segment lost 10 bases, leaving 12 bases of the junction unmatched. The CDR3 consists of 15 residues. The germline V gene encodes CDR1 LNHDA and CDR2 SQIVND (reference sequence). The CDR3 loop reads CATSPVQGGNQPQHF. CDR3 DNA sequence: TGTGCCACCTCTCCGGTACAGGGGGGTAATCAGCCCCAGCATTTT.

The CDR3 loop is CASSPPGIGANVLTF. CDR3 coding DNA: TGTGCCAGCAGCCCGCCGGGGATCGGGGCCAACGTCCTGACTTTC. V and J are TRBV7-3 and TRBJ2-6; D is perhaps TRBD2 (5 bases). Trimming pared 5 bases from V and 4 bases from J, leaving 12 bases between. Germline V gene data show CDR1 as SGHTA and CDR2 as FQGTGA. CDR3 size: 15 residues.

CDR3 region: CASSFYNDQPQHF. The CDR3 coding sequence is TGTGCCAGCAGCTTCTATAACGATCAGCCCCAGCATTTT. The chain couples TRBV7-2 to TRBJ1-5, with D unresolved. Germline CDR1 is SGHTA and CDR2 is FQGNSA. Between the trimmed V and J ends, which lost 3 bases and 5 bases, there was a span of 8 bases. This CDR3 spans 13 amino acids. Based on the CDR3 plus reference TRBV7-2 and TRBJ1-5, the full variable domain is GAGVSQSPSNKVTEKGKDVELRCDPISGHTALYWYRQSLGQGLEFLIYFQGNSAPDKSGLPSDRFSAERTGGSVSTLTIQRTQQEDSAVYLCASSFYNDQPQHFGDGTRLSIL.

The chain combines TRBV2 with TRBJ2-5, with D possibly matching TRBD1 (6 bases). With 6 bases removed from V and 1 base from J, the gap between germline ends came to 12 bases. The CDR3 loop spans 14 amino acids. Germline-derived CDR1 and CDR2 are SNHLY and FYNNEI. As DNA, the CDR3 is TGTGCCAGCAGCAAAGACAGGTCCCAAGAGACCCAGTACTTC. Translating gives CASSKDRSQETQYF.

The chain uses TRBV18 and TRBJ2-3; TRBD2 aligns across 11 bases. The V and J ends lost 1 base and 2 bases, in that order; junction bases with no gene match: 2. The CDR3 has 16 residues. Germline CDR1 and CDR2: KGHSH and LQKENI. The CDR3 DNA reads as TGTGCCAGCTCACCACGGACTAGCGGGTACACAGATACGCAGTATTTT. Residues: CASSPRTSGYTDTQYF.

The chain links TRBV28 to TRBJ1-5; D not resolved. V was shortened by 4 bases and J by 9 bases, with 10 bases between the two germline ends. The CDR3 sequence is 12 residues long. The germline CDR1 and CDR2 sequences are MDHEN and SYDVKM. The CDR3, as DNA: TGTGCCAGCAGTTCCGCCTACGTGCCCCAGCATTTT. Translated, it gives CASSSAYVPQHF.

This clone was recorded once. The rearrangement links TRBV4-1 to TRBJ2-7, with D unresolved. Trimming shortened V by 2 bases and J by 0 bases, and 8 bases separated the two germline ends. Looked up from germline, CDR1 is MGHRA and CDR2 is YSYEKL. The CDR3 is made up of 14 amino acids. The CDR3 nucleotides are TGCGCCAGCAGCCAATCCCAGAACTCCTACGAGCAGTACTTC. This encodes CASSQSQNSYEQYF.

The CDR3 DNA sequence: TGTGCCAGCAGAGGGACAGGGTCTAACTATGGCTACACCTTC. This sequence encodes CASRGTGSNYGYTF. This sequence joins TRBV28 and TRBJ1-2; 9 bases fit TRBD1. The CDR3 is 14 residues long. Germline trimming cut 6 bases from V and 0 bases from J; bases unmatched to any gene: 2. CDR1 is MDHEN and CDR2 is SYDVKM in the germline V gene.

The J gene is TRBJ1-2, the V gene TRBV3-1 (or the pseudogene TRBV3-2), with 8 bases identical to TRBD1. CDR3 length equals 13 residues. After removal of 1 base from V and 8 bases from J, the junction contained 3 bases not matched to a gene. CDR1 and CDR2 from the germline V gene are LGHDT and YNNKEL (reference sequence). Written as DNA, the CDR3 is TGTGCCAGCAGCCAAGTGACAGGGGCGGGCTACACCTTC. Amino acid sequence: CASSQVTGAGYTF.

The rearrangement joins TRBV24-1 to TRBJ2-7, with 7 bases matching TRBD1. The CDR3 is made up of 14 amino acids. Looked up from germline, CDR1 is KGHDR and CDR2 is SFDVKD. The trim removed 4 bases at V and 2 bases at J, leaving 4 bases unmatched. For the CDR3, the DNA is TGTGCCACCAGTGAGAGTGGACAGGCCTACGAGCAGTACTTC. Encoded protein: CATSESGQAYEQYF.

This clone counts as medium-sized. The genes are TRBV5-6 and TRBJ1-2; D is undetermined. Trimming shortened V by 9 bases and J by 7 bases, and 19 bases separated the two germline ends. Germline V lookup: CDR1 SGHDT, CDR2 YYEEEE. This CDR3 region has 13 residues. Here the CDR3 reads CATTDGRERGYTF. DNA of the CDR3: TGTGCCACTACGGACGGCCGGGAACGTGGCTACACCTTC.

This CDR3 reads CASSYLRDRGEQYF. CDR3 coding DNA: TGTGCCAGCAGCTACCTCCGGGACAGGGGTGAGCAGTACTTC. The chain links TRBV9 to TRBJ2-7; 10 nucleotides align to TRBD1. The CDR3 is made up of 14 amino acids. The germline gives CDR1 SGDLS, CDR2 YYNGEE. Trimming took 4 bases from V and 7 from J; bases not matched to a gene: 8.

CDR3 amino acids: CASSVGASGEETQYF. For the CDR3, the DNA is TGTGCCAGCAGCGTAGGGGCTAGCGGAGAGGAGACCCAGTACTTC. V and J are TRBV9 and TRBJ2-5; 7 bases line up with TRBD2. In germline, CDR1 is SGDLS, CDR2 YYNGEE. This CDR3 spans 15 amino acids. V dropped 0 bases and J dropped 5; count of bases not matched to a gene: 7.

The V gene is TRBV6-5, the J gene TRBJ2-2, with a possible D match to TRBD1 (5 bases). The CDR3 sequence is 15 residues long. The V end was cut by 5 bases, the J end by 5 bases, with 15 bases between. Germline-derived CDR1 and CDR2 are MNHEY and SVGAGI. CDR3: CASSRLKRGTGELFF. CDR3 sequence (DNA): TGTGCCAGCAGTAGACTTAAAAGGGGTACCGGGGAGCTGTTTTTT.

This chain connects TRBV5-4 to TRBJ2-5; TRBD2 matches at 8 bases. From germline, CDR1 is SGHNT and CDR2 YYREEE (reference sequence). The CDR3 is made up of 15 amino acids. Trimming took 2 bases from V and 2 from J; bases not matched to a gene: 5. The CDR3 region has the DNA TGTGCCAGCAGCTTCCCGGGGGGGGTTCAAGAGACCCAGTACTTC. Protein product: CASSFPGGVQETQYF.

CDR3 protein: CASSSSGTRGRNEQFF. The DNA of the CDR3 is TGTGCCAGCAGTTCATCCGGGACTAGAGGACGCAATGAGCAGTTCTTC. J is TRBJ2-1 and V is TRBV28; 8 nucleotides match TRBD2. Germline CDR1 reads MDHEN; CDR2 reads SYDVKM. V was clipped by 4 bases and J by 6 bases; unmatched bases: 11. This CDR3 contains 16 residues.

The chain recombines TRBV28 with TRBJ1-1; TRBD1 matches 8 bases. The CDR3 length is 15 residues. The trim removed 3 bases at V and 10 bases at J, leaving 13 bases unmatched. Germline V gives CDR1 MDHEN, CDR2 SYDVKM. The chain's CDR3 is CASSLTGEVSAGAFF. In DNA, the CDR3 is TGTGCCAGCAGTTTGACAGGGGAGGTGTCGGCCGGAGCTTTCTTT.

The chain has TRBV7-8 and TRBJ1-1; D possibly corresponds to TRBD1 (6 bases). Trimming pared 1 base from V and 0 bases from J, leaving 9 bases between. CDR3 length equals 15 residues. Germline V lookup: CDR1 SGHVS, CDR2 FQNEAQ. This chain's CDR3 is CASSLGTAMNTEAFF. CDR3 in DNA: TGTGCCAGCAGCTTAGGGACAGCCATGAACACTGAAGCTTTCTTT. The full variable domain, its missing parts supplied by reference TRBV7-8 and TRBJ1-1, is GAGVSQSPRYKVAKRGQDVALRCDPISGHVSLFWYQQALGQGPEFLTYFQNEAQLDKSGLPSDRFFAERPEGSVSTLKIQRTQQEDSAVYLCASSLGTAMNTEAFFGQGTRLTVV.

V is TRBV12-3 or TRBV12-4 and J is TRBJ1-1; D not resolved. The CDR3 contains 13 residues. Trimming cost V 6 bases and J 1 base, with 9 bases left between them. The CDR3 DNA reads as TGTGCCAGCAGCCGGAACAGGAACACTGAAGCTTTCTTT. This sequence encodes CASSRNRNTEAFF.

V and J are TRBV7-2 and TRBJ2-3; D perhaps matches TRBD1 (5 bases). Per germline, CDR1 SGHTA and CDR2 FQGNSA. The V and J ends lost 3 bases and 6 bases respectively, with 10 bases between them. CDR3 length equals 13 residues. The CDR3 DNA is TGTGCCAGCAGCTTTGGGGCCCGCGATACGCAGTATTTT. Its translation is CASSFGARDTQYF.

This clone has more than one count but fewer than ten. The chain joins TRBV18 to TRBJ2-3, with 10 bases matching TRBD1. The CDR3 extends over 16 amino acids. Germline CDR1 and CDR2: KGHSH and LQKENI. V trimming: 4 bases; J trimming: 1 base; junction bases outside the gene matches: 5. DNA for the CDR3: TGTGCCAGCTCACTCCGGGGGACAGGGGGCACAGATACGCAGTATTTT. Translated, it gives CASSLRGTGGTDTQYF.